These T cell receptor beta chains were read from a single sample in a study of blood T cell repertoires in COVID-19. Profiling relied on immunoSEQ multiplex PCR, and the TCRdb table lists in-frame clones only, not all of them. The sample has hundreds of thousands of clones; over 65% are singletons. The specimen sequenced was peripheral blood. The receptor set was obtained from a woman aged 80 or older with acute or convalescent COVID-19. Each CDR3 is given without its conserved first and last residue.

j_call | cdr3_length | v_call | cdr3_aa
TRBJ2-3 | 12 | TRBV11-3 | ASSSPRSGDTQY
TRBJ2-2 | 15 | TRBV11-2 | ASSLGGADTNTGELF
TRBJ2-5 | 12 | TRBV6-2/TRBV6-3 | ASSDGQGPETQY
TRBJ2-7 | 15 | TRBV6-1 | ASSEPSFGLVPYEQY
TRBJ1-5 | 12 | TRBV30 | AWSGGSGNQPQH
TRBJ2-5 | 11 | TRBV7-7 | ASSLNRAETQY
TRBJ1-3 | 13 | TRBV18 | ASSQDSGPGNTIY
TRBJ1-4 | 11 | TRBV18 | ASSPGGGEKLF
TRBJ2-7 | 15 | TRBV5-1 | ASSLGSGQGPAYEQY
TRBJ1-3 | 13 | TRBV5-4 | ASSLAGVSGNTIY
TRBJ1-2 | 14 | TRBV5-6 | ASSLGTTLQGYGYT
TRBJ2-3 | 13 | TRBV7-9 | ASSSTGFSTDTQY
TRBJ1-5 | 13 | TRBV7-2 | ASSLFGQGDQPQH
TRBJ2-1 | 10 | TRBV12-3/TRBV12-4 | ASSPRLGEQF
TRBJ2-3 | 11 | TRBV2 | ASRPSFVNTQY
TRBJ2-4 | 11 | TRBV20-1 | SASLDNKNIQY
TRBJ2-2 | 14 | TRBV5-4 | ASSSGLAGALGELF
TRBJ1-6 | 13 | TRBV3-1/TRBV3-2 | ASSRNRGGNSPLH
TRBJ2-1 | 13 | TRBV2 | ASSLTSGRATEQF
TRBJ1-2 | 13 | TRBV15 | ATSGRERGRGGYT
TRBJ1-2 | 14 | TRBV4-2 | ASSQEPGDGSYGYT
TRBJ2-3 | 13 | TRBV28 | ASSPGTRTTDTQY
TRBJ2-7 | 13 | TRBV28 | ASSLTGASSYEQY
TRBJ1-5 | 14 | TRBV19 | ASSSWDRGRNQPQH
TRBJ2-7 | 12 | TRBV7-2 | ASSLGGQGSKQY
TRBJ2-7 | 13 | TRBV9 | ASSETGAFPYEQY
TRBJ1-2 | 13 | TRBV28 | ASRTTGGDRYGYT
TRBJ2-3 | 12 | TRBV27 | ASSSYTTRDTQY
TRBJ2-2 | 14 | TRBV7-9 | ASSSRDRVLTGELF
TRBJ1-1 | 11 | TRBV18 | ASFLTPGGAAF
TRBJ2-7 | 15 | TRBV19 | ASSTLKTGTGHWGQY
TRBJ1-6 | 13 | TRBV7-8 | ASSFETGGNSPLH
TRBJ2-3 | 14 | TRBV9 | ASSPRARLGTDTQY
TRBJ2-1 | 13 | TRBV6-4 | ASSMGTSGNNEQF
TRBJ2-7 | 13 | TRBV6-5 | ATHRTGEVAREQY
TRBJ2-7 | 14 | TRBV3-1/TRBV3-2 | ASSQESAGGPYEQY
TRBJ1-5 | 13 | TRBV7-6 | ASSLDTGQGQPQH
TRBJ2-7 | 12 | TRBV6-9 | ASRPRDRAYEQY
TRBJ1-5 | 14 | TRBV19 | ASSIGRGAGNQPQH
TRBJ2-7 | 13 | TRBV11-2 | ASSRQGPSSYEQY
TRBJ2-1 | 11 | TRBV5-6 | ASSGAGAYEQF
TRBJ2-7 | 12 | TRBV13 | ASSSRDSPYEQY
TRBJ1-1 | 11 | TRBV5-1 | ASSFTGNTEAF
TRBJ1-1 | 11 | TRBV20-1 | SASSAGRTEAF
TRBJ2-1 | 15 | TRBV12-5 | ASGLVPSGRSYNEQF
TRBJ2-3 | 14 | TRBV5-1 | ASSLSDRSSTDTQY
TRBJ2-2 | 13 | TRBV3-1/TRBV3-2 | ASSQGTAATGELF